These 23 T cell receptor beta chains were sequenced from one sample in a study of T cell repertoires in cytomegalovirus infection. Their recognized antigens are unknown. TCRdb reanalysed the reads using MiXCR and keeps one entry per CDR3 protein. The sample lists hundreds of thousands of distinct CDR3 sequences; roughly 28% were seen once. The material sequenced was cultured PBMCs, taken from culture after CMV antigen stimulation. The origin of the receptors is a human donor in good health (CMV status not recorded). Some clones in this sample may be carry-over from other donors' samples.

The J gene is TRBJ1-3, the V gene TRBV7-9, with 7 bases identical to TRBD1. CDR3 length: 16 amino acids. In germline, CDR1 is SEHNR, CDR2 FQNEAQ (reference sequence). V lost 5 bases to trimming and J lost 0 bases; unmatched junction nucleotides: 7. CDR3 loop: CASSAWDSYSGNTIYF. CDR3 sequence (DNA): TGTGCCAGCAGCGCATGGGACAGCTACTCTGGAAACACCATATATTTT.

This clonotype was picked up many times. This chain joins TRBV7-2 and TRBJ2-1; 12 bases map to TRBD2. This CDR3 spans 17 amino acids. The ends lost 1 base at V and 9 bases at J; junction bases unmatched: 10. Germline V CDR1 and CDR2: SGHTA, FQGNSA. The CDR3 spells CASSLVSLTSGGPEQFF. The CDR3 DNA is TGTGCCAGCAGCTTAGTTAGTCTCACTAGCGGGGGGCCTGAGCAGTTCTTC.

The chain combines TRBV10-3 with TRBJ2-5; TRBD2 matches 7 bases. The CDR3 runs 13 residues. V lost 11 bases, J lost 2 bases, and 8 bases stayed unmatched. Germline V gene sequence: CDR1 ENHRY, CDR2 SYGVKD. CDR3 protein: CALAPSGQETQYF. CDR3 DNA sequence: TGTGCCCTCGCGCCTAGCGGACAAGAGACCCAGTACTTC.

A few counts support this clonotype. The V call is TRBV5-1, the J call TRBJ1-4, with a tentative D call TRBD1 (5 bases). Germline CDR1 SGHRS, CDR2 YFSETQ. This CDR3 comprises 15 residues. V was cut by 0 bases and J by 5 bases, with 11 bases left in between. The CDR3: CASSLGQFGNEKLFF. CDR3 coding DNA: TGCGCCAGCAGCTTGGGACAGTTTGGAAATGAAAAACTGTTTTTT.

The chain has TRBV18 and TRBJ1-3; 7 nucleotides line up with TRBD1. V was clipped by 7 bases and J by 0 bases; unmatched bases: 9. The germline V gene has CDR1 KGHSH and CDR2 LQKENI. This CDR3 contains 16 residues. This chain's CDR3 is CASYSRGKSSGNTIYF. The CDR3 DNA is TGTGCCAGCTATTCCAGGGGGAAGAGCTCTGGAAACACCATATATTTT.

This clonotype was seen many times. The V call is TRBV20-1, the J call TRBJ1-2; 7 nucleotides line up with TRBD1. The CDR3 runs 12 residues. J lost 7 bases, V lost 2 bases, and 4 bases had no gene match. The germline CDR1 and CDR2 sequences are DFQATT and SNEGSKA (reference sequence). The CDR3 reads CSARIQGGGYTF. CDR3 sequence (DNA): TGCAGTGCTAGAATCCAGGGGGGTGGCTACACCTTC.

This clonotype was counted many times. The CDR3 sequence is CASSHRVEPTDTQYF. DNA for the CDR3: TGTGCCAGCAGCCATAGGGTGGAACCCACAGATACGCAGTATTTT. The chain combines TRBV6-2 or TRBV6-3 with TRBJ2-3, with D uncertain. Looked up from germline, CDR1 is MNHEY and CDR2 is SVGEGT. V was shortened by 6 bases and J by 2 bases, with 15 bases between the two germline ends. The CDR3 sequence is 15 residues long.

This sequence joins TRBV7-6 and TRBJ1-1; tentative D call: TRBD1 (5 bases). The CDR3 consists of 16 residues. Germline V gene sequence: CDR1 SGHVS, CDR2 FNYEAQ. Trimming took off 1 base at V and 0 bases at J, with 12 bases between the two ends. The CDR3 DNA reads as TGTGCCAGCAGCTTAGGCGGGCGGGGGGTGAACACTGAAGCTTTCTTT. It translates to CASSLGGRGVNTEAFF.

The chain links TRBV6-8 to TRBJ1-4; 8 bases line up with TRBD1. Germline V lookup: CDR1 MNHGY, CDR2 SAAAGT. The CDR3 spans 16 residues. V lost 0 bases, J lost 5 bases, and 5 bases stayed unmatched. This CDR3 reads CASSYSSWTGNEKLFF. CDR3 nucleotides: TGTGCCAGCAGTTACTCCTCTTGGACAGGGAATGAAAAACTGTTTTTT.

J is TRBJ2-5 and V is TRBV5-1; 13 bases map to TRBD2. This CDR3 spans 17 amino acids. CDR1 and CDR2 from the germline V gene are SGHRS and YFSETQ. Trimming at V came to 4 bases and at J to 4 bases, leaving 10 bases not matched to a gene. CDR3 in amino acids: CASSPIGTSGAIETQYF. CDR3 DNA: TGCGCCAGCAGCCCCATCGGGACTAGCGGGGCGATAGAGACCCAGTACTTC. The variable domain in full, with the rest retrieved from reference TRBV5-1 and TRBJ2-5, is KAGVTQTPRYLIKTRGQQVTLSCSPISGHRSVSWYQQTPGQGLQFLFEYFSETQRNKGNFPGRFSGRQFSNSRSEMNVSTLELGDSALYLCASSPIGTSGAIETQYFGPGTRLLVL.

The genes are TRBV28 and TRBJ1-1; 7 nucleotides align to TRBD1. Trimming at V came to 6 bases and at J to 3 bases, leaving 10 bases not matched to a gene. Germline V gene lookup returns CDR1 MDHEN and CDR2 SYDVKM. This CDR3 contains 15 residues. The DNA of the CDR3 is TGTGCCAGCAGCTCCCAGGGGGGAGAGGACACTGAAGCTTTCTTT. Residues: CASSSQGGEDTEAFF.

The V and J genes are TRBV18 and TRBJ2-7, with 8 bases matching TRBD2. Germline V CDR1 and CDR2: KGHSH, LQKENI. This CDR3 region has 16 residues. V shed 1 base, J shed 5 bases, and the junction held 10 bases outside the gene matches. CDR3 loop: CASSPQLGLGTNEQYF. The DNA of the CDR3 is TGTGCCAGCTCACCACAGCTGGGACTAGGGACAAACGAGCAGTACTTC.

The table lists this clonotype with a count of one. This chain links TRBV10-3 with TRBJ2-7; 10 bases are shared with TRBD1. V lost 10 bases, J lost 4 bases, and 7 bases stayed unmatched. The CDR3 is 13 amino acids. Germline-derived CDR1 and CDR2 are ENHRY and SYGVKD. The CDR3 loop reads CATSRDRGYEQYF. The CDR3 nucleotides are TGTGCCACCAGCCGGGACAGGGGTTACGAGCAGTACTTC.

V and J are TRBV7-8 and TRBJ2-7; 7 nucleotides line up with TRBD1. The CDR3 is made up of 16 amino acids. Per germline, CDR1 SGHVS and CDR2 FQNEAQ. J was trimmed by 2 bases and V by 6 bases; bases with no gene match: 13. CDR3 nucleotide sequence: TGTGCCAGCAGTCCAGCCCGAGGACAGGCAACCTACGAGCAGTACTTC. Its protein product is CASSPARGQATYEQYF. The full variable domain, rest sourced from reference TRBV7-8 and TRBJ2-7, is GAGVSQSPRYKVAKRGQDVALRCDPISGHVSLFWYQQALGQGPEFLTYFQNEAQLDKSGLPSDRFFAERPEGSVSTLKIQRTQQEDSAVYLCASSPARGQATYEQYFGPGTRLTVT.

This clonotype occurred a few times. This chain uses TRBV6-6 with TRBJ2-2, with TRBD1 identical over 8 bases. Germline lookup yields CDR1 MNHNY and CDR2 SVGAGI (reference sequence). Trimming cost V 4 bases and J 4 bases; bases outside gene matches: 5. The CDR3 extends over 15 amino acids. The CDR3 DNA is TGTGCCAGCAGTTCTAGGACAGGGAGCACCGGGGAGCTGTTTTTT. It specifies CASSSRTGSTGELFF.

A few counts support this clonotype. This sequence joins TRBV20-1 and TRBJ2-2, with TRBD1 as a possible D gene (5 bases). The germline V gene has CDR1 DFQATT and CDR2 SNEGSKA (reference sequence). The CDR3 extends over 14 amino acids. Trimming shortened V by 3 bases and J by 6 bases, and 14 bases separated the two germline ends. CDR3 protein: CSARGQGEPGELFF. The CDR3 region has the DNA TGCAGTGCTAGGGGGCAGGGTGAACCCGGGGAGCTGTTTTTT.

In its sample, this clonotype was seen a few times. Relative to the germline gene, one junction end is altered; a read error may explain this. The rearrangement links TRBV4-1 to TRBJ1-2; 7 bases align to TRBD1. This CDR3 has 15 amino acids. The germline gives CDR1 MGHRA, CDR2 YSYEKL. This CDR3 reads CASSQEGTAPRGYTF. CDR3 in DNA: TGTGCCAGCAGCCAAGAAGGGACAGCCCCAAGGGGCTACACCTTC.

This sequence joins TRBV12-3 or TRBV12-4 and TRBJ1-5; D unclear. This CDR3 has 14 amino acids. V dropped 1 base and J dropped 3 bases, with 7 bases sitting between them. CDR3 in DNA: TGTGCCAGCAGTTTAGGGCAGATCAATCAGCCCCAGCATTTT. Amino acids: CASSLGQINQPQHF.

The rearrangement uses TRBV18 and TRBJ1-1; D remains ambiguous. The CDR3 runs 15 residues. The germline V gene has CDR1 KGHSH and CDR2 LQKENI. V gave up 0 bases and J gave up 4 bases, with 12 bases separating them. The CDR3 bases are TGTGCCAGCTCACCACCGTGGGAGGGAAGCACTGAAGCTTTCTTT. Its translation: CASSPPWEGSTEAFF.

This CDR3 reads CASSSGGPRDTQYF. Written as DNA, the CDR3 is TGTGCCAGCAGTTCGGGGGGGCCGAGAGATACGCAGTATTTT. J is TRBJ2-3 and V is TRBV12-3 or TRBV12-4, with 8 bases lining up with TRBD2. The ends lost 4 bases at V and 5 bases at J; junction bases unmatched: 5. This CDR3 comprises 14 residues.

The chain couples TRBV6-6 to TRBJ2-7, with D possibly called TRBD1 or TRBD2 (5 bases each). V lost 4 bases, J lost 3 bases, and 16 bases lay in between. The germline gives CDR1 MNHNY, CDR2 SVGAGI (reference sequence). This CDR3 has 15 residues. The CDR3 sequence: CASSSPGAQGYEQYF. The CDR3 region has the DNA TGTGCCAGCAGTTCCCCCGGGGCGCAAGGCTACGAGCAGTACTTC.

This clonotype was detected many times. This chain connects TRBV4-2 to TRBJ1-5; no firm D call. Trimming took off 0 bases at V and 1 base at J, with 4 bases between the two ends. Germline V gene lookup returns CDR1 LGHNA and CDR2 YNFKEQ. This CDR3 comprises 14 residues. CDR3 nucleotides: TGTGCCAGCAGCCAAGATGGGAGCAATCAGCCCCAGCATTTT. It yields the protein CASSQDGSNQPQHF.

About this clonotype: Since the CDR3 does not end with the conserved phenylalanine or tryptophan, this likely comes from a read error. CDR3 coding DNA: TGTGCCAGCAGTAACCTGGGACTAGCGGTAACGGAGACCCAGTACTGC. Translation gives CASSNLGLAVTETQYC. The chain has TRBV6-8 and TRBJ2-5, with 11 bases fitting TRBD2. V was pared by 5 bases and J by 5 bases, with 10 bases of the junction left unmatched. This CDR3 is 16 amino acids long. Germline values: CDR1 MNHGY, CDR2 SAAAGT.